Sequencing of this T cell receptor (beta chain) was carried out in a study of T-cell reconstitution after alpha-beta-depleted transplantation in children. This clonotype was picked up a small number of times. What it recognizes is unknown. V was clipped by 2 bases and J by 2 bases, with 17 bases between them. CDR3 length: 17 amino acids. Germline loops: CDR1 SGHVS, CDR2 FQNEAQ. General study findings and limits: Where alpha-beta T cells came from about two months after transplant was reportedly several hundred expanded graft clones. Diversity and T-cell counts at one year after transplant derived mostly from new T cells. There were some patients whose high TCRbeta diversity at day 60 came from surviving recipient T cells and thymic progenitors.

Unique molecular identifiers were incorporated into the prepared TCRbeta library. TCRdb reanalysed the PCR reads using MiXCR and keeps one entry per CDR3 protein. The table includes about 300,000 distinct CDR3 sequences, roughly 8.2% detected once. The chain uses TRBV7-8 and TRBJ2-3; D may be TRBD2 (6 bases). Sequenced here: peripheral blood, sampled 360 days after TCRalphabeta/CD19-depleted stem cell transplant. The receptor was derived from a female patient aged 2-15 years who had a stem cell transplant for Fanconi anemia, so the T cells may come from the graft donor. CDR3 loop: CASSLNRNSGVTDTQYF. CDR3 DNA: TGTGCCAGCAGCTTAAACCGAAATAGCGGTGTCACAGATACGCAGTATTTT. The full variable domain, in which reference TRBV7-8 and TRBJ2-3 provide the parts outside the CDR3, is GAGVSQSPRYKVAKRGQDVALRCDPISGHVSLFWYQQALGQGPEFLTYFQNEAQLDKSGLPSDRFFAERPEGSVSTLKIQRTQQEDSAVYLCASSLNRNSGVTDTQYFGPGTRLTVL.